The subject of this entry is one T cell receptor beta chain. Antigen specificity is unknown. This sample stems from a study of T cells in Graves' hyperthyroidism and ophthalmopathy. Study outcomes and limitations: Expanded thyroid clonotypes (above 0.001) were mostly also found in blood.

Trimming took off 5 bases at V and 0 bases at J, with 12 bases between the two ends. In germline, CDR1 is PRHDT, CDR2 FYEKMQ (reference sequence). This CDR3 region has 15 residues. Amplified TCR beta CDR3 regions derived from RNA transcripts. RT-PCR in the first round (using the HTBI primer set) targeted the TCR CDR3. TCRdb itself ran the multiplex PCR reads through MiXCR, one entry per CDR3 protein. The table lists a few hundred thousand distinct CDR3 sequences, 17% of them singletons. The receptor was derived from a woman under 30 with Graves' ophthalmopathy. The sequenced sample consisted of blood. V usage is TRBV13 and J usage is TRBJ2-3; D not resolved. CDR3 residues: CASSAKEDSTDTQYF. As DNA, the CDR3 is TGTGCCAGCAGCGCGAAAGAAGATAGCACAGATACGCAGTATTTT.